This T cell receptor beta chain was captured in a study of T-cell memory formation after mild COVID-19 (dated by TCRdb to the early 2020s). Looking at the study overall: TCR sequence clusters from the two donors were found to be largely donor specific. T-cell clones expanding and contracting after mild COVID-19 in two donors were tracked by longitudinal TCRalpha and TCRbeta repertoire sequencing. Two young, previously healthy adult volunteers, one female and one male, were included in the cohort. General conclusions and limits of the study: The detection of some responding clones in pre-infection memory suggests that pre-existing cross-reactive memory T cells joined the SARS-CoV-2 response. SARS-CoV-2 specificity of the second-wave clones peaking on day 37 was not confirmed. Contracting CD4+ clones were found mainly in CM and EM memory subsets, while CD8+ clones were enriched in EMRA. Clones that contracted from day 15 to 85 showed balanced CD4/CD8 phenotypes, whereas a second wave of clones that expanded from day 15 to 37 leaned towards CD4+. Only a couple of mild cases were covered by the study, and larger cohorts that include severe cases with pre-infection samples were considered necessary.

Concerning this clonotype itself: No antigen is known for it. The record has no base qualities; no much larger clone is one base away.

Ficoll-Paque density gradient centrifugation was the method used to isolate PBMCs. This sample was sequenced with an Illumina NovaSeq 6000. TCRalpha and TCRbeta cDNA libraries were constructed by 5'RACE with constant-segment primers, with sample barcodes and unique molecular identifiers being introduced. RNA was extracted from every sample with Trizol reagent. Libraries were amplified in two PCR steps, with a second sample barcode and Illumina TruSeq adapters added in the second step. Libraries were sequenced on an Illumina NovaSeq with 2 x 150 bp paired-end reads. On the authors' methods: Reads were demultiplexed and collapsed into UMI-guided consensus sequences with migec v1.2.7. Using mixcr v2.1.11, UMI consensuses were aligned to TRA and TRB V and J templates and then assembled into clonotypes. Expanded or contracted clonotypes were those called significant by both edgeR and NoisET, with noise models trained on biological replicates. For edgeR calls, the cutoffs were a false discovery rate-adjusted p below 0.01 and a log2 fold-change threshold of 1. PCA with hierarchical clustering of max-normalized trajectories of the 1000 most abundant clonotypes was used as exploratory dynamics analysis. The CD4 or CD8 phenotype of responding clones was assigned using the separately sequenced CD4+ and CD8+ repertoires. The public reads were run again by TCRdb, first through fastp at Q25 and then through MiXCR, and only productive beta chains were kept. Each entry merges the rows of one CDR3 protein and shows their most common DNA and genes. TCRdb, not the original authors, processed these V and J calls. In all, the sample holds fewer than 600,000 distinct CDR3 sequences, and less than 25% of those were seen once. The ten largest clones capture 7% to 9% of the sample.

Reading the germline V gene (reference sequence) gives CDR1 DFQATT and CDR2 SNEGSKA. The V end gives up 2 bases and the J end 2 bases, leaving 11 bases in the junction not matched to a gene. From its cysteine to its phenylalanine, the CDR3 spans 17 amino acids. Only the CDR3 portion is preserved as DNA: 51 bases, with reading frame beginning at the first base. The source is an adult woman who had mild COVID-19 (a few samples of this study predate the infection). The sample titles of this study are shuffled in the database, so cell type and time point are left out; the donor was told from shared clones. Here the chain combines TRBV20-1 and TRBJ1-5, with 8 junctional bases fitting TRBD1. Sequencing used PBMCs or a T cell subset sorted from them (not recorded which). The CDR3 in this case is CSARRTGTGWGNQPQHF. The sequence in DNA is TGCAGTGCTAGACGGACAGGGACGGGTTGGGGCAATCAGCCCCAGCATTTT.